What follows describes a single T cell receptor beta chain. This sample is part of a study of CD8+ T cells in alopecia areata. The CDR3 runs 13 residues. Germline lookup yields CDR1 SQVTM and CDR2 ANQGSEA. Trimming cost V 1 base and J 6 bases, with 12 bases left between them. This sample's treatment: oral pan-JAK inhibitor, 5-10 mg twice daily. Extracted from the samples, RNA was reverse transcribed into cDNA to serve as the sequencing template. Measured with immunoSEQ multiplex PCR; TCRdb has only the in-frame clones, and not every one. Here the sample spans 150,000 to 200,000 clones, about 60% being singletons.

Sample: CD8+ T cells sorted from blood, taken at week 24, from a patient treated with tofacitinib. The chain employs TRBV29-1 and TRBJ1-2, with TRBD1 as a possible D gene (6 bases). The receptor was isolated from a human donor with alopecia areata. The CDR3 DNA reads TGCAGCGTTGAAGGCCAGGGACACCATGGCTACACCTTC. It translates to CSVEGQGHHGYTF.